The 19 T cell receptor beta chains in this list originate from one sample, sequenced in a study of T-cell reconstitution after alpha-beta-depleted transplantation in children. It was with unique molecular identifiers that the TCRbeta library was prepared. TCRdb analysed the PCR reads with MiXCR anew, one entry per CDR3 protein. The table has around 18,000 distinct CDR3 sequences, approximately 5.1% seen once; the top ten hold roughly 7.1%. The source material was PBMCs, sampled before TCRalphabeta/CD19-depleted stem cell transplant. The receptors shown here come from a boy younger than 18 with acute lymphoblastic leukemia, due to receive a stem cell transplant.

This clonotype was counted at least ten times. V is TRBV5-1 and J is TRBJ2-1; TRBD2 aligns across 13 bases. Trimming took 4 bases from V and 0 from J; bases not matched to a gene: 7. The V gene's germline CDR1 is SGHRS and CDR2 YFSETQ. The CDR3 runs to 18 residues. For the CDR3, the DNA is TGCGCCAGCAGCGGGGGACTAGCGGGGTCGTCCTCCTACAATGAGCAGTTCTTC. This sequence encodes CASSGGLAGSSSYNEQFF. Together with reference TRBV5-1 and TRBJ2-1, the CDR3 gives the full variable domain: KAGVTQTPRYLIKTRGQQVTLSCSPISGHRSVSWYQQTPGQGLQFLFEYFSETQRNKGNFPGRFSGRQFSNSRSEMNVSTLELGDSALYLCASSGGLAGSSSYNEQFFGPGTRLTVL.

This clonotype has only a few counts. V and J are TRBV10-3 and TRBJ1-5, with a possible D match to TRBD1 (5 bases). V shed 8 bases and J shed 2 bases, with 13 bases lying between them. The length of the CDR3 is 14 residues. Germline loops: CDR1 ENHRY, CDR2 SYGVKD. CDR3 coding DNA: TGTGCCATCTGCCAGGGAGGGGGCAATCAGCCCCAGCATTTT. It is translated as CAICQGGGNQPQHF.

The sample holds many counts of this clonotype. The chain couples TRBV19 to TRBJ2-3; the D is unclear. The germline V and J ends were trimmed by 4 bases and 0 bases, with 5 bases remaining between them. The germline CDR1 and CDR2 sequences are LNHDA and SQIVND (reference sequence). CDR3 length: 13 amino acids. The CDR3 loop reads CASSRLSTDTQYF. CDR3 bases: TGTGCCAGTAGTAGATTAAGCACAGATACGCAGTATTTT.

This clonotype has ten or more counts. The chain uses TRBV5-1 and TRBJ2-5, with D perhaps matching TRBD1 (6 bases). This CDR3 has 15 residues. From germline, CDR1 is SGHRS and CDR2 YFSETQ. Deletions cut 5 bases from V and 2 bases from J, with 16 bases between. The CDR3 region has the DNA TGCGCCAGCAGTTCCGGGACAAGGGGACAAGAGACCCAGTACTTC. It encodes CASSSGTRGQETQYF. The entire variable domain, with the rest obtained from reference TRBV5-1 and TRBJ2-5, is as follows: KAGVTQTPRYLIKTRGQQVTLSCSPISGHRSVSWYQQTPGQGLQFLFEYFSETQRNKGNFPGRFSGRQFSNSRSEMNVSTLELGDSALYLCASSSGTRGQETQYFGPGTRLLVL.

V and J are TRBV9 and TRBJ2-2; D call uncertain. CDR1 is SGDLS and CDR2 is YYNGEE in the germline V gene. This CDR3 comprises 12 residues. V lost 7 bases and J 1 base, leaving 5 bases between the germline ends. CDR3 protein: CASVGNTGELFF. The CDR3 DNA reads as TGTGCCAGCGTAGGGAACACCGGGGAGCTGTTTTTT.

In its sample, this clonotype was seen many times. The chain is built from TRBV27 and TRBJ2-2, with 8 nucleotides matching TRBD2. The CDR3 loop spans 13 amino acids. Germline V CDR1 and CDR2: MNHEY, SMNVEV (reference sequence). V dropped 4 bases and J dropped 14; count of bases not matched to a gene: 9. CDR3 amino acids: CASSSLPRTSLFF. CDR3 coding DNA: TGTGCCAGCAGTTCTCTCCCCCGGACTAGCCTGTTTTTT.

This clonotype was recorded many times. This chain connects TRBV5-1 to TRBJ2-7; the D gene is possibly TRBD1 (5 bases). V was shortened by 4 bases and J by 3 bases, with 17 bases between the two germline ends. The CDR3 is 15 amino acids. Per the germline V gene, CDR1 is SGHRS and CDR2 is YFSETQ. This CDR3 is CASSPENRPLYEQYF. CDR3 DNA: TGCGCCAGCAGCCCAGAAAACAGGCCCCTCTACGAGCAGTACTTC. Looking up the rest from reference TRBV5-1 and TRBJ2-7 gives the full variable domain: KAGVTQTPRYLIKTRGQQVTLSCSPISGHRSVSWYQQTPGQGLQFLFEYFSETQRNKGNFPGRFSGRQFSNSRSEMNVSTLELGDSALYLCASSPENRPLYEQYFGPGTRLTVT.

This clonotype was recorded at least ten times. The rearrangement uses TRBV19 and TRBJ2-2, with 8 nucleotides matching TRBD1. Germline CDR1 and CDR2: LNHDA and SQIVND (reference sequence). V trimming: 4 bases; J trimming: 6 bases; junction bases outside the gene matches: 13. The CDR3 contains 17 residues. CDR3 nucleotide sequence: TGTGCCAGTAGTAGAGGGATGGGCAGGGGGCAATCCGGGGAGCTGTTTTTT. Its translation is CASSRGMGRGQSGELFF.

The table lists this clonotype with many counts. The J gene is TRBJ1-6, the V gene TRBV20-1; 7 nucleotides match TRBD1. The CDR3 totals 15 residues. Germline V gives CDR1 DFQATT, CDR2 SNEGSKA (reference sequence). Trimming took 3 bases from V and 9 from J; bases not matched to a gene: 11. Here the CDR3 DNA reads TGCAGTGCTAGCGGCTGGGACAGCGGCCGTTCACCCCTCCACTTT. It is translated as CSASGWDSGRSPLHF.

This clonotype showed up many times. The rearrangement joins TRBV7-2 to TRBJ2-7; 7 nucleotides align to TRBD2. The CDR3 length is 13 residues. Trimming removed 7 bases from V and 5 bases from J; junction bases left unmatched: 8. Germline CDR1 is SGHTA and CDR2 is FQGNSA. CDR3 sequence (DNA): TGTGCCAGCAACCGCCGAGCGGGGAACGAGCAGTACTTC. Protein product: CASNRRAGNEQYF.

At least ten counts were recorded for this clonotype. The chain is built from TRBV6-2 or TRBV6-3 and TRBJ2-1; D remains ambiguous. The V end was cut by 6 bases, the J end by 6 bases, with 15 bases between. Germline V lookup: CDR1 MNHEY, CDR2 SVGEGT. The CDR3 runs 14 residues. The CDR3 sequence is CASRYKGKGNEQFF. In DNA, the CDR3 is TGTGCCAGCAGGTATAAGGGTAAGGGCAATGAGCAGTTCTTC.

This clonotype came up many times. The gene calls are TRBV9 and TRBJ1-5; D is unresolved. CDR1 is SGDLS, CDR2 YYNGEE, per germline. The ends were cut back, 4 bases at V and 1 base at J, with 18 bases in the middle. This CDR3 comprises 17 residues. The CDR3: CASSSGMGSGSNQPQHF. The CDR3 DNA is TGTGCCAGCAGCTCGGGGATGGGGAGTGGGAGCAATCAGCCCCAGCATTTT.

There are many counts of this clonotype. The gene calls are TRBV13 and TRBJ2-7; D call uncertain. V lost 2 bases and J 3 bases, leaving 5 bases between the germline ends. The germline V gene has CDR1 PRHDT and CDR2 FYEKMQ (reference sequence). This CDR3 spans 12 amino acids. The CDR3 sequence is CASSLSSYEQYF. In DNA form, the CDR3 reads TGTGCCAGCAGCTTATCCAGCTACGAGCAGTACTTC.

This clonotype came up many times. The J gene is TRBJ1-1, the V gene TRBV2; D is undetermined. The germline V gene has CDR1 SNHLY and CDR2 FYNNEI. The V gene lost 7 bases and the J gene lost 6 bases, with 15 bases spanning the gap. The CDR3 has 13 residues. The CDR3 protein is CASNRVGRAEAFF. CDR3 nucleotide sequence: TGTGCCAGCAATCGAGTGGGTCGGGCTGAAGCTTTCTTT.

In its sample, this clonotype was seen many times. The chain carries TRBV7-9 and TRBJ2-1, with 14 bases fitting TRBD2. The CDR3 spans 15 residues. The trim removed 3 bases at V and 7 bases at J, leaving 2 bases unmatched. Germline V gene sequence: CDR1 SEHNR, CDR2 FQNEAQ (reference sequence). The chain's CDR3 is CASSLGLAGDNEQFF. In DNA, the CDR3 is TGTGCCAGCAGCTTGGGACTAGCGGGAGATAATGAGCAGTTCTTC.

This clonotype was seen many times. This is likely a read error, given that the CDR3 carries no conserved phenylalanine or tryptophan at its end. The DNA is left out, because the CDR3 cannot be placed on it with certainty; the CDR3 is given as TCRdb lists it. The rearrangement joins TRBV6-1 to TRBJ2-1. Germline V gene lookup returns CDR1 MNHNS and CDR2 SASEGT. The CDR3 comprises 9 residues, both ends counted. CDR3 region: CASSEDRLR.

This clonotype was seen at least ten times. The rearrangement joins TRBV7-9 to TRBJ2-3; TRBD2 matches 9 bases. CDR3 length equals 16 residues. After removal of 5 bases from V and 1 base from J, the junction contained 7 bases not matched to a gene. The germline CDR1 and CDR2 sequences are SEHNR and FQNEAQ (reference sequence). The CDR3: CASSRGVAGGTDTQYF. As DNA, the CDR3 is TGTGCCAGCAGCCGCGGGGTAGCGGGAGGCACAGATACGCAGTATTTT.

The sample holds many counts of this clonotype. The chain recombines TRBV24-1 with TRBJ2-2; TRBD1 aligns across 8 bases. Germline V CDR1 and CDR2: KGHDR, SFDVKD. Losses at the gene ends were 4 bases for V and 3 bases for J; bases not matched to a gene: 9. The CDR3 covers 17 residues. CDR3 region: CATSEYTGTGYTGELFF. As DNA, the CDR3 is TGTGCCACCAGTGAATATACCGGGACAGGTTACACCGGGGAGCTGTTTTTT.

This clonotype was seen repeatedly, ten times or more. This sequence joins TRBV6-5 and TRBJ1-2; no clear D gene. The CDR3 totals 18 residues. The germline CDR1 and CDR2 sequences are MNHEY and SVGAGI. The V and J ends lost 4 bases and 6 bases respectively, with 27 bases between them. This CDR3 is CASSSPPYRSEVSHGYTF. DNA of the CDR3: TGTGCCAGCAGTTCTCCTCCATATCGGAGCGAAGTGTCCCATGGCTACACCTTC.